This is a list of T cell receptor beta chains from one sample in a study of response to subunit inactivated influenza vaccine. TCRdb processed the RT-PCR reads anew with MiXCR; each CDR3 protein has one entry. The sample records some 800,000 distinct CDR3 sequences, 21% being singletons. This specimen was PBMCs from blood, taken more than 4 days after vaccination. The receptors derive from a man aged 50-60 years who received an inactivated influenza vaccine. CDR3s include the opening cysteine and the closing phenylalanine or tryptophan. Fields, in order: D gene, clone size, J gene, V gene, CDR3 protein, CDR3 DNA. The D gene is left open where the match is weak. Some rows mark clone size as missing; the rest say once, few, many or name a class of expanded clone.

NA,few,TRBJ2-7,TRBV12-3/TRBV12-4,CASSESRTGEQYF,TGTGCCAGCTCGGAGTCCCGGACCGGCGAGCAGTACTTC
NA,NA,TRBJ2-2,TRBV20-1,CSAIFGNTGELFF,TGCAGTGCTATATTTGGGAACACCGGGGAGCTGTTTTTT
NA,NA,TRBJ1-1,TRBV3-1,CASSHLPTGNTEAFF,TGTGCCAGCAGCCACCTTCCCACAGGGAACACTGAAGCTTTCTTT
TRBD1,few,TRBJ2-5,TRBV20-1,CSAGGGQGLRETQYF,TGCAGTGCTGGGGGGGGACAGGGCCTGAGAGAGACCCAGTACTTC
NA,NA,TRBJ1-1,TRBV29-1,CSVRKAGVNTEAFF,TGCAGCGTTAGGAAGGCAGGGGTGAACACTGAAGCTTTCTTT
NA,NA,TRBJ1-1,TRBV4-3,CASSQVPGSSIDFF,TGCGCCAGCAGCCAAGTTCCAGGGTCCTCCATTGATTTCTTT
TRBD2,NA,TRBJ2-3,TRBV4-2,CASSQGLAGSILTDTQYF,TGTGCCAGCAGCCAAGGACTAGCGGGGTCAATCTTGACAGATACGCAGTATTTT
TRBD2,few,TRBJ2-6,TRBV11-2,CASSSLAGVSSGANVLTF,TGTGCCAGCAGCTCACTAGCGGGGGTTTCCTCTGGGGCCAACGTCCTGACTTTC
NA,few,TRBJ2-2,TRBV5-1,CASSYRGFSTGELFF,TGCGCCAGCAGCTATCGGGGTTTCTCCACCGGGGAGCTGTTTTTT
TRBD2,many,TRBJ2-7,TRBV29-1,CSVGLAGGLSEQYF,TGCAGCGTAGGACTAGCGGGAGGGCTGAGCGAGCAGTACTTC
TRBD1,few,TRBJ2-5,TRBV29-1,CSVNHRDRGETQYF,TGCAGCGTTAACCACCGGGACAGAGGAGAGACCCAGTACTTC
NA,few,TRBJ2-3,TRBV10-2,CASSESKVGTQYF,TGCGCCAGCAGTGAGTCGAAAGTGGGTACGCAGTATTTT
TRBD1,few,TRBJ2-7,TRBV7-6,CASSLEPPTGGQGEQYF,TGTGCCAGCAGCTTAGAACCCCCGACAGGGGGGCAAGGGGAGCAGTACTTC
TRBD2,many,TRBJ2-2,TRBV18,CASSPGGTGELFF,TGTGCCAGCAGCCCGGGAGGTACCGGGGAGCTGTTTTTT
TRBD1,few,TRBJ2-1,TRBV6-1,CASIQPGQGNNEQFF,TGTGCCAGCATCCAACCGGGACAGGGGAACAATGAGCAGTTCTTC
NA,few,TRBJ2-2,TRBV4-3,CASSQGPENTGELFF,TGCGCCAGCAGCCAAGGCCCTGAGAACACCGGGGAGCTGTTTTTT
TRBD2,NA,TRBJ2-1,TRBV6-1,CASSSKVAGVDEQFF,TGTGCCAGCAGTAGCAAGGTAGCGGGAGTCGATGAGCAGTTCTTC
NA,NA,TRBJ1-1,TRBV7-9,CANTLGGQGGTTEAFF,TGTGCCAACACCCTAGGAGGTCAAGGGGGGACCACTGAAGCTTTCTTT
NA,few,TRBJ1-2,TRBV5-6,CASSLSGPGYTF,TGTGCCAGCAGCTTGTCGGGGCCTGGCTACACCTTC
NA,many,TRBJ2-3,TRBV20-1,CSARAGGSTDTQYF,TGCAGTGCTAGAGCGGGCGGTTCCACAGATACGCAGTATTTT
NA,NA,TRBJ1-1,TRBV7-9,CASSSGGPLEAFF,TGTGCCAGCAGCTCCGGAGGCCCCCTTGAAGCTTTCTTT
NA,few,TRBJ2-3,TRBV5-6,CASSRGDRPYTDTQYF,TGTGCCAGCAGCCGGGGAGACAGACCCTACACAGATACGCAGTATTTT
TRBD1,NA,TRBJ2-7,TRBV6-2/TRBV6-3,CASSTGQDNLRGYF,TGTGCCAGCAGTACGGGACAGGATAACCTACGAGGATACTTC
NA,NA,TRBJ2-7,TRBV5-1,CASSLERRLNPSVSYEQYF,TGCGCCAGCAGCTTGGAGCGGCGACTGAATCCCTCCGTCTCCTACGAGCAGTACTTC
TRBD1,NA,TRBJ1-2,TRBV27,CASSLLGPGTGGDGYTF,TGTGCCAGCAGTTTACTAGGTCCCGGGACAGGGGGGGATGGCTACACCTTC
TRBD2,few,TRBJ2-1,TRBV20-1,CSASLPGTSGYNEQFF,TGCAGTGCTAGTCTCCCCGGGACTAGCGGTTACAATGAGCAGTTCTTC